This TCR beta chain was identified during a study of glioma-infiltrating T cells. The CDR3 runs to 15 residues. With V trimmed by 0 bases and J by 7 bases, 8 bases remained unmatched. Germline loops: CDR1 SGHTA, CDR2 FQGNSA. In its sample, this clonotype was seen many times. TCR alpha and beta CDR3 regions were amplified from RNA using iRepertoire nested multiplex PCR. Tissue mRNA or PBMC total RNA, 100-400 ng, went into one-step reverse transcription and amplification. A single record per CDR3 protein comes from TCRdb applying MiXCR to the multiplex PCR reads. In the table there are 110,000 or so distinct CDR3 sequences, around 25% of which are singletons.

The V call is TRBV7-2, the J call TRBJ1-2, with 7 bases identical to TRBD1. The sequencing sample was made of glioma tissue, nonneoplastic brain tissue, or PBMCs (not recorded which). The source of this sequence is a human donor with low-grade glioma or glioblastoma, undergoing nonglioma brain surgery, or in good health (not recorded which). The DNA for the CDR3 is TGTGCCAGCAGCTTAGCGCCCACAGGGGTCTCTGGCTACACCTTC. It encodes CASSLAPTGVSGYTF.